Listed below are T cell receptor beta chains from one sample, sequenced in a study of T cell responses to AZD1222 COVID-19 vaccine. The method was immunoSEQ multiplex PCR; TCRdb's version includes in-frame clones alone and lacks a portion of them. There are 70,000 to 95,000 clones in the sample; roughly nine tenths occur only once, and around 5% lies in the top ten. Sequencing used peripheral blood, obtained 28 days after the second AZD1222 dose. The receptor source for this set is an adult who received the AZD1222 COVID-19 vaccine. The CDR3 runs from the conserved cysteine through the conserved F or W. A D gene is named only where the DNA matches it firmly. Where a row states a size, it is once, few, many or the class of an expanded clone; other rows omit it.

J: TRBJ1-1; size: once; D: .; V: TRBV28; CDR3: CAVQMASTEAFF; DNA: TGTGCCGTCCAAATGGCCAGCACTGAAGCTTTCTTT
J: TRBJ1-6; size: .; D: .; V: TRBV7-2; CDR3: CASRQGPNSPLHF; DNA: TGTGCCAGCAGACAGGGCCCTAATTCACCCCTCCACTTT
J: TRBJ1-1; size: .; D: .; V: TRBV30; CDR3: CAIRNTEAFF; DNA: TGTGCCATTCGAAACACTGAAGCTTTCTTT
J: TRBJ2-1; size: once; D: TRBD2; V: TRBV7-2; CDR3: CASSLARGFQFF; DNA: TGTGCCAGCAGCTTAGCGCGGGGGTTCCAGTTCTTC
J: TRBJ2-2; size: .; D: .; V: TRBV4-1; CDR3: CASSGTGTNTGELFF; DNA: TGCGCCAGCAGTGGAACAGGGACGAACACCGGGGAGCTGTTTTTT
J: TRBJ2-1; size: .; D: TRBD2; V: TRBV6-2/TRBV6-3; CDR3: CASSPLAGESSYNEQFF; DNA: TGTGCCAGCAGTCCCCTAGCGGGGGAGAGCTCCTACAATGAGCAGTTCTTC
J: TRBJ2-2; size: once; D: TRBD1; V: TRBV6-1; CDR3: CASSEPGQRSTGELFF; DNA: TGTGCCAGCAGTGAGCCGGGACAGCGAAGCACCGGGGAGCTGTTTTTT
J: TRBJ2-7; size: .; D: .; V: TRBV7-9; CDR3: CASSPGTRGYEQYF; DNA: TGTGCCAGCAGTCCCGGGACAAGGGGCTACGAGCAGTACTTC
J: TRBJ1-6; size: .; D: .; V: TRBV9; CDR3: CASSVSERGTPLHF; DNA: TGTGCCAGCAGCGTCTCAGAAAGGGGTACGCCCCTCCACTTT
J: TRBJ2-7; size: .; D: .; V: TRBV23-1; CDR3: CASSPPGDGCEQYF; DNA: TGCGCCAGCAGTCCTCCAGGGGATGGTTGCGAGCAGTACTTC
J: TRBJ1-4; size: .; D: .; V: TRBV5-1; CDR3: CASSSWALHNEKLFF; DNA: TGCGCCAGCAGCTCCTGGGCCCTTCACAATGAAAAACTGTTTTTT
J: TRBJ2-6; size: .; D: TRBD1; V: TRBV19; CDR3: CASSNSDRVSGANVLTF; DNA: TGTGCCAGTAGTAATTCGGACAGGGTATCTGGGGCCAACGTCCTGACTTTC
J: TRBJ2-2; size: .; D: TRBD1; V: TRBV27; CDR3: CASSRTGFDTGELFF; DNA: TGTGCCAGCAGCCGGACAGGGTTTGATACCGGGGAGCTGTTTTTT
J: TRBJ1-1; size: .; D: .; V: TRBV3-1/TRBV3-2; CDR3: CASSQEGSLEAFF; DNA: TGTGCCAGCAGCCAAGAGGGCTCCCTAGAAGCTTTCTTT
J: TRBJ2-7; size: .; D: .; V: TRBV9; CDR3: CASSVHRAGDEQYF; DNA: TGTGCCAGCAGCGTACACCGGGCTGGCGACGAGCAGTACTTC
J: TRBJ2-7; size: once; D: TRBD1; V: TRBV9; CDR3: CASSVGTGTYEQYF; DNA: TGTGCCAGCAGCGTGGGGACAGGAACCTACGAGCAGTACTTC
J: TRBJ1-5; size: .; D: TRBD1; V: TRBV6-5; CDR3: CASTTGQGNQPQHF; DNA: TGTGCCAGCACCACGGGACAGGGTAATCAGCCCCAGCATTTT
J: TRBJ2-4; size: .; D: TRBD2; V: TRBV6-1; CDR3: CASSERGGASLAKNIQYF; DNA: TGTGCCAGCAGTGAGCGGGGGGGGGCCTCCTTAGCCAAAAACATTCAGTACTTC
J: TRBJ2-1; size: .; D: TRBD2; V: TRBV5-1; CDR3: CASHSGGDYNEQFF; DNA: TGCGCCAGCCATAGCGGGGGGGATTACAATGAGCAGTTCTTC
J: TRBJ1-3; size: once; D: .; V: TRBV19; CDR3: CASSISSTHSGNTIYF; DNA: TGTGCCAGTAGTATATCCAGCACACACTCTGGAAACACCATATATTTT